This is a list of T cell receptor beta chains from one sample in a study of CD8 T cells in ankylosing spondylitis. A single record per CDR3 protein comes from TCRdb applying MiXCR to the 5' RACE reads. The profile shows about 130,000 distinct CDR3 sequences, over 6% of them singletons. Sequences were obtained from blood, either unsorted or a sorted T cell fraction (not recorded which). The receptors derive from a male donor with ankylosing spondylitis or in good health (not recorded which). CDR3s include the opening cysteine and the closing phenylalanine or tryptophan. Each record gives: CDR3 length, D gene, clone size, J gene, V gene, CDR3 protein, CDR3 DNA. The D gene is left open where the match is weak. Rows give clone size only sometimes, using once, few, many, or a class for an expanded clone.

16,TRBD2,many,TRBJ2-1,TRBV5-1,CASSPIAGGPQHEQFF,TGCGCCAGCAGCCCAATAGCGGGAGGGCCACAGCATGAGCAGTTCTTC
12,-,many,TRBJ2-1,TRBV20-1,CSARLNSDEQFF,TGCAGTGCTAGGCTAAACAGCGATGAGCAGTTCTTC
14,TRBD2,many,TRBJ2-1,TRBV7-7,CASSPGGTYNEQFF,TGTGCTAGCAGCCCGGGGGGGACCTACAATGAGCAGTTCTTC
15,TRBD1,many,TRBJ1-1,TRBV7-3,CASSLVGTGPTEAFF,TGTGCCAGCAGCTTAGTCGGGACAGGGCCCACTGAAGCTTTCTTT
15,-,many,TRBJ2-3,TRBV28,CASSELTAGMDTQYF,TGTGCCAGCAGTGAGCTAACGGCGGGAATGGATACGCAGTATTTT
15,-,many,TRBJ2-6,TRBV5-1,CASSLVESGANVLTF,TGCGCCAGCAGCTTGGTGGAGTCTGGGGCCAACGTCCTGACTTTC
15,TRBD2,-,TRBJ2-1,TRBV28,CASTTGLDLANEQFF,TGTGCCAGCACCACGGGACTAGATCTGGCCAATGAGCAGTTCTTC
14,-,many,TRBJ2-7,TRBV20-1,CSARDLDSSYEQYF,TGCAGTGCTAGAGACTTGGACAGCTCCTACGAGCAGTACTTC
15,TRBD1,-,TRBJ2-7,TRBV20-1,CSARDPGTGLDEQYF,TGCAGTGCTAGAGACCCCGGGACAGGGCTCGACGAGCAGTACTTC
15,-,many,TRBJ2-5,TRBV5-1,CASSFTVGSQETQYF,TGCGCCAGCAGCTTCACGGTGGGGAGCCAAGAGACCCAGTACTTC
14,-,-,TRBJ2-2,TRBV28,CASRGQRASGELFF,TGTGCCAGCAGGGGGCAGAGGGCCAGCGGGGAGCTGTTTTTT
13,-,many,TRBJ2-1,TRBV5-1,CASSLATGDEQFF,TGCGCCAGCAGCTTGGCAACGGGCGATGAGCAGTTCTTC
14,TRBD1,many,TRBJ2-7,TRBV20-1,CSARGQGNSYEQYF,TGCAGTGCTAGAGGACAGGGGAATTCCTACGAGCAGTACTTC
15,TRBD1,many,TRBJ2-1,TRBV5-1,CASSTGQGAPNEQFF,TGCGCCAGCAGCACCGGACAGGGGGCGCCGAATGAGCAGTTCTTC
15,TRBD1,many,TRBJ2-1,TRBV20-1,CSARGQRGLSNEQFF,TGCAGTGCTAGAGGGCAAAGGGGGCTTAGTAATGAGCAGTTCTTC
11,-,few,TRBJ2-7,TRBV20-1,CSAKSRGEQYF,TGCAGTGCCAAGTCGCGCGGGGAGCAGTACTTC
13,-,many,TRBJ1-4,TRBV7-2,CASSFQGNEKLFF,TGTGCCAGCAGCTTCCAGGGTAATGAAAAACTGTTTTTT
16,-,many,TRBJ2-3,TRBV20-1,CSAEGWAIRGTDTQYF,TGCAGTGCCGAGGGGTGGGCCATTAGGGGCACAGATACGCAGTATTTT
16,-,-,TRBJ2-7,TRBV3-1,CASSQDLRGRSYEQYF,TGTGCCAGCAGCCAAGATCTAAGAGGGAGGTCCTACGAGCAGTACTTC
14,-,many,TRBJ1-1,TRBV12-3/TRBV12-4,CASSFRDIITEAFF,TGTGCCAGCAGTTTCCGGGACATCATCACTGAAGCTTTCTTT
16,TRBD1,many,TRBJ2-7,TRBV2,CASSRPTGANSYEQYF,TGTGCCAGCAGTCGGCCCACAGGGGCAAACTCCTACGAGCAGTACTTC
12,-,-,TRBJ2-7,TRBV30,CAWSVGLGEQYF,TGTGCCTGGAGTGTAGGTCTGGGGGAGCAGTACTTC
18,TRBD1,many,TRBJ2-7,TRBV10-3,CAISSVTGGSTYSYEQYF,TGTGCCATCAGCTCCGTAACAGGGGGCTCCACCTACTCCTACGAGCAGTACTTC
15,-,many,TRBJ2-3,TRBV18,CASSPISGVADTQYF,TGTGCCAGCTCACCGATATCGGGGGTTGCAGATACGCAGTATTTT
13,-,many,TRBJ2-1,TRBV20-1,CSASGRANNEQFF,TGCAGTGCTAGCGGGAGAGCTAACAATGAGCAGTTCTTC
15,-,-,TRBJ2-7,TRBV7-2,CASSLARDRAYEQYF,TGTGCCAGCAGCTTAGCGCGCGACAGAGCCTACGAGCAGTACTTC
13,-,few,TRBJ2-3,TRBV6-1,CASSRGGADTQYF,TGTGCCAGCAGTCGAGGTGGTGCAGATACGCAGTATTTT
17,-,many,TRBJ2-4,TRBV20-1,CSASVGGAMGAKNIQYF,TGCAGTGCTAGTGTGGGGGGAGCGATGGGAGCCAAAAACATTCAGTACTTC
14,TRBD1,many,TRBJ1-1,TRBV5-1,CASSLTGMNTEAFF,TGTGCCAGCAGCCTGACAGGGATGAACACTGAAGCTTTCTTT
13,-,many,TRBJ2-7,TRBV5-4,CASSPGPRGEQYF,TGTGCCAGCAGCCCCGGTCCTCGTGGCGAGCAGTACTTC
13,-,few,TRBJ2-1,TRBV7-9,CASSPLTIGEQFF,TGTGCCAGCAGCCCATTGACTATTGGTGAGCAGTTCTTC
19,TRBD2,-,TRBJ2-3,TRBV7-3,CASSPGTSGGAPNTDTQYF,TGTGCCAGCAGCCCAGGGACTAGCGGGGGAGCCCCCAACACAGATACGCAGTATTTT
14,-,many,TRBJ2-7,TRBV5-1,CASSLATPPYEQYF,TGCGCCAGCAGCTTGGCCACCCCACCCTACGAGCAGTACTTC